This is a list of T cell receptor beta chains from one sample in a study of PD-L1 blockade in urothelial cancer. TCRdb's table, derived via immunoSEQ multiplex PCR, lists solely in-frame clones and lacks some. The data hold about 79,000 clones, with around 86% observed a single time. Sequenced here: PBMCs, sampled around atezolizumab (anti-PD-L1) treatment. These receptors were taken from a man aged 60 to 69 with urothelial cancer. The CDR3 runs from the conserved cysteine through the conserved F or W. The D gene is left open where the match is weak. Size values are once, few and many counts, or a class for expanded clones, and some rows have none.

CDR3nt,CDR3aa,d_gene,abundance,v_gene,j_gene
TGTGCCAGCAGGCGCGACAGCTTCAATCAGCCCCAGCATTTT,CASRRDSFNQPQHF,-,-,TRBV28,TRBJ1-5
TGTGCCAGCAGCCGGAGACTCGGACAGGGGGCAACAGATACGCAGTATTTT,CASSRRLGQGATDTQYF,TRBD1,-,TRBV4-2,TRBJ2-3
TGCGCCAGCAGCCAAGGGCAGGGACAGCCCTTCACAGATACGCAGTATTTT,CASSQGQGQPFTDTQYF,TRBD1,once,TRBV4-1,TRBJ2-3
TGTGCCAGCAGCGCCACGGGACACCCCTCCTACGAGCAGTACTTC,CASSATGHPSYEQYF,-,-,TRBV9,TRBJ2-7
TGTGCCAGCAGCTTGGAGCCGTGGGAGACCCAGTACTTC,CASSLEPWETQYF,-,-,TRBV5-4,TRBJ2-5
TGTGCCAGCTCACGGGGAGAACTAGAGACCCAGTACTTC,CASSRGELETQYF,-,-,TRBV18,TRBJ2-5
TGTGCCAGCGGGCGGGGCCCCCGAGAGCTGTTTTTT,CASGRGPRELFF,-,once,TRBV7-3,TRBJ2-2
TGTGCCAGCAGCGCGGGGCTCTCTGGGGCCAACGTCCTGACTTTC,CASSAGLSGANVLTF,-,-,TRBV5-6,TRBJ2-6
TGCGCCAGCAGCCAAGACAGCCACATGGGCACAAATACGCAGTATTTT,CASSQDSHMGTNTQYF,-,-,TRBV4-1,TRBJ2-3
TGTGCCAGCAGCCCCATAGGGGTCTCCTACAATGAGCAGTTCTTC,CASSPIGVSYNEQFF,-,-,TRBV7-2,TRBJ2-1
TGTGCCAGCAGCTTGACAGGTTATAATTCACCCCTCCACTTT,CASSLTGYNSPLHF,-,-,TRBV7-8,TRBJ1-6
TGTGCCAGCAGTTTTAAGAACACAGATAAATCCTACGAGCAGTACTTC,CASSFKNTDKSYEQYF,-,-,TRBV6-6,TRBJ2-7
TGTGCCAGCAGCTTGGGTGTGTCTCGGGGGGGCTTCAATGAGCAGTTCTTC,CASSLGVSRGGFNEQFF,TRBD2,-,TRBV5-5,TRBJ2-1
TGTGCCAGCACCCCAGGGGGAGGAAACACCATATATTTT,CASTPGGGNTIYF,TRBD1,-,TRBV25-1,TRBJ1-3
TGCGCCAGCAGAGAGGACGGGAATGAAAAACTGTTTTTT,CASREDGNEKLFF,-,-,TRBV10-1,TRBJ1-4
TGTGCCAGCAGCTCTCCTTCCGGGAATGGCTACACCTTC,CASSSPSGNGYTF,-,-,TRBV5-4,TRBJ1-2
TGTGCCAGCAGCGTGACAGGTCTAGGAGCTTTCTTT,CASSVTGLGAFF,-,few,TRBV11-2,TRBJ1-1
TGTGCTAGCAGCCCATCGCCGGTCAGCGGGGGTCTCTACAATGAGCAGTTCTTC,CASSPSPVSGGLYNEQFF,TRBD2,-,TRBV7-7,TRBJ2-1
TGTGCCAGCAGCATTGACAGAAACACTGAAGCTTTCTTT,CASSIDRNTEAFF,-,-,TRBV11-3,TRBJ1-1
TGTGCCAGGGGACAGGGAGGGAATGAGCAGTTCTTC,CARGQGGNEQFF,TRBD1,-,TRBV2,TRBJ2-1
TGTGCCAGCAGCTTGGATTTAGGGTGGGACAGCAATGAGCAGTTCTTC,CASSLDLGWDSNEQFF,TRBD1,-,TRBV5-8,TRBJ2-1